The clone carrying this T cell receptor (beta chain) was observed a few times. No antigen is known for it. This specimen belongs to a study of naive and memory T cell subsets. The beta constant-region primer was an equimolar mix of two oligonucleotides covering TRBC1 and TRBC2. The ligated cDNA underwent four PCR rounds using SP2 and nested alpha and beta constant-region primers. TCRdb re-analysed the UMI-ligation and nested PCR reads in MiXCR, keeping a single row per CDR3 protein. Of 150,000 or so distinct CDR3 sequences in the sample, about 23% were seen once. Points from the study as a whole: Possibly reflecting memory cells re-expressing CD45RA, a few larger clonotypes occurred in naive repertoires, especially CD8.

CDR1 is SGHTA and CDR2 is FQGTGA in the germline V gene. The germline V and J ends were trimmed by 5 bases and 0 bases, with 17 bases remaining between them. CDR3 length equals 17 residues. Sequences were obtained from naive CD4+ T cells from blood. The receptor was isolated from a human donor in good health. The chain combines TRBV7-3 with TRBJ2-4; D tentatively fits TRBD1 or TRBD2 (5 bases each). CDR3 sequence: CASSLAGREIAKNIQYF. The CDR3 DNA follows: TGTGCCAGCAGCCTCGCTGGCAGGGAGATAGCCAAAAACATTCAGTACTTC.